What follows are 24 T cell receptor beta chains derived from one specimen sequenced in a study of blood T cell repertoires in COVID-19. Assay used: immunoSEQ multiplex PCR; TCRdb lists only in-frame clones, some missing. The repertoire holds about 45,000 clones, with 82% as singletons. The sequenced sample consisted of peripheral blood. Receptors originate from a human donor in a cohort sampled during active COVID-19.

The V gene is TRBV13, the J gene TRBJ1-6; 10 positions match TRBD1. Germline V CDR1 and CDR2: PRHDT, FYEKMQ (reference sequence). The CDR3 runs 15 residues. Trimming took 3 bases from V and 8 from J; bases not matched to a gene: 4. The CDR3 here is CASSFRDRGHSPLHF. The CDR3 bases are TGTGCCAGCAGCTTCCGGGACAGGGGTCATTCACCCCTCCACTTT.

The chain combines TRBV19 with TRBJ1-1; no definite D call. V gave up 6 bases and J gave up 0 bases, with 8 bases separating them. Germline values: CDR1 LNHDA, CDR2 SQIVND (reference sequence). The CDR3 covers 13 residues. The CDR3 loop is CASREDMNTEAFF. For the CDR3, the DNA is TGTGCCAGTAGGGAGGATATGAACACTGAAGCTTTCTTT.

V gene TRBV7-2 combines with J gene TRBJ2-1; D possibly corresponds to TRBD2 (6 bases). CDR3 size: 16 residues. Trimming shortened V by 5 bases and J by 2 bases, and 16 bases separated the two germline ends. From germline, CDR1 is SGHTA and CDR2 FQGNSA. The CDR3 sequence: CASSPRGLAPYNEQFF. In nucleotides, the CDR3 is TGTGCCAGCAGCCCCCGAGGGCTAGCGCCCTACAATGAGCAGTTCTTC. The whole variable domain, remainder taken from reference TRBV7-2 and TRBJ2-1, is GAGVSQSPSNKVTEKGKDVELRCDPISGHTALYWYRQSLGQGLEFLIYFQGNSAPDKSGLPSDRFSAERTGGSVSTLTIQRTQQEDSAVYLCASSPRGLAPYNEQFFGPGTRLTVL.

The V and J genes are TRBV3-1 (or the pseudogene TRBV3-2) and TRBJ2-3; TRBD2 aligns across 13 bases. The CDR3 loop spans 19 amino acids. Per germline, CDR1 LGHDT and CDR2 YNNKEL (reference sequence). V shed 0 bases, J shed 3 bases, and the junction held 9 bases outside the gene matches. CDR3 amino acids: CASSQDALLGLAGTDTQYF. CDR3 nucleotide sequence: TGTGCCAGCAGCCAAGATGCCCTACTGGGACTAGCGGGGACAGATACGCAGTATTTT.

The chain employs TRBV11-3 and TRBJ2-4, with 12 bases matching TRBD1. Germline V gene data show CDR1 as SGHNT and CDR2 as YENEEA. V lost 7 bases to trimming and J lost 11 bases; unmatched junction nucleotides: 9. The CDR3 loop spans 14 amino acids. CDR3 in DNA: TGTGCCAGCAACCCGGGACAGGGGGCGCGTCTTCAGTACTTC. This gives the protein CASNPGQGARLQYF. The complete variable domain, with remaining parts taken from reference TRBV11-3 and TRBJ2-4, reads EAGVVQSPRYKIIEKKQPVAFWCNPISGHNTLYWYLQNLGQGPELLIRYENEEAVDDSQLPKDRFSAERLKGVDSTLKIQPAELGDSAVYLCASNPGQGARLQYFGAGTRLSVL.

This rearrangement joins TRBV11-2 to TRBJ2-5; 8 positions match TRBD2. V was pared by 9 bases and J by 2 bases, with 8 bases of the junction left unmatched. This CDR3 region has 14 residues. Germline CDR1 SGHAT, CDR2 FQNNGV. CDR3 protein: CASSLAEKQETQYF. The CDR3 DNA follows: TGTGCCAGTTCACTAGCGGAGAAACAAGAGACCCAGTACTTC.

V and J are TRBV11-3 and TRBJ2-5, with 11 bases that match TRBD2. V lost 1 base to trimming and J lost 5 bases; unmatched junction nucleotides: 6. CDR3 length equals 16 residues. The V gene's germline CDR1 is SGHNT and CDR2 YENEEA. CDR3 sequence reads: CASSLGVAGGPETQYF. For the CDR3, the DNA is TGTGCCAGCAGCTTAGGGGTAGCGGGAGGGCCCGAGACCCAGTACTTC.

This clone was detected a few times. The rearrangement uses TRBV5-1 and TRBJ2-3; 7 bases align to TRBD2. CDR1 is SGHRS and CDR2 is YFSETQ in the germline V gene. The CDR3 has 14 amino acids. With V trimmed by 4 bases and J by 8 bases, 10 bases remained unmatched. CDR3 region: CASSKGLRSGTQYF. The CDR3 DNA sequence: TGCGCCAGCAGCAAGGGACTACGGTCGGGTACGCAGTATTTT. The full variable domain, in which reference TRBV5-1 and TRBJ2-3 provide the parts outside the CDR3, is KAGVTQTPRYLIKTRGQQVTLSCSPISGHRSVSWYQQTPGQGLQFLFEYFSETQRNKGNFPGRFSGRQFSNSRSEMNVSTLELGDSALYLCASSKGLRSGTQYFGPGTRLTVL.

This clone came up a few times. The chain recombines TRBV4-1 with TRBJ2-7, with 9 bases that match TRBD1. Germline CDR1 reads MGHRA; CDR2 reads YSYEKL. Trimming took 6 bases from V and 0 from J; bases not matched to a gene: 15. The CDR3 runs 18 residues. The CDR3 spells CASSSTGGSLFSSYEQYF. CDR3 DNA sequence: TGCGCCAGCAGTTCGACAGGGGGATCCCTTTTTAGCTCCTACGAGCAGTACTTC.

The chain combines TRBV5-1 with TRBJ2-2; D remains ambiguous. V lost 0 bases, J lost 6 bases, and 6 bases lay in between. The CDR3 has 13 residues. The V gene's germline CDR1 is SGHRS and CDR2 YFSETQ. CDR3 sequence reads: CASSLGNSGELFF. In DNA, the CDR3 is TGCGCCAGCAGCTTGGGAAACTCCGGGGAGCTGTTTTTT.

The V and J genes are TRBV19 and TRBJ2-7; no definite D call. The CDR3 sequence is 13 residues long. Germline CDR1 LNHDA, CDR2 SQIVND (reference sequence). V shed 4 bases and J shed 4 bases, with 11 bases lying between them. CDR3 nucleotide sequence: TGTGCCAGTAGTAGCCGAAACAGTTACGAGCAGTACTTC. Residues: CASSSRNSYEQYF.

This clone has just one count. The V call is TRBV25-1, the J call TRBJ2-1, with a possible D match to TRBD2 (6 bases). CDR3 size: 14 residues. CDR1 and CDR2 from the germline V gene are MGHDK and SYGVNS. The V end was cut by 1 base, the J end by 4 bases, with 8 bases between. This chain's CDR3 is CASSESGTYNEQFF. CDR3 bases: TGTGCCAGCAGTGAATCAGGGACTTACAATGAGCAGTTCTTC.

The chain has TRBV12-3 or TRBV12-4 and TRBJ2-2, with D unclear. This CDR3 contains 13 residues. Trimming shortened V by 2 bases and J by 5 bases, and 6 bases separated the two germline ends. The CDR3 DNA follows: TGTGCCAGCAGTTTATGGCAGACCGGGGAGCTGTTTTTT. Encoded protein: CASSLWQTGELFF.

The rearrangement uses TRBV19 and TRBJ2-1; TRBD2 might be the D (6 bases). Trimming took off 4 bases at V and 10 bases at J, with 14 bases between the two ends. The CDR3 is made up of 13 amino acids. CDR1 is LNHDA and CDR2 is SQIVND in the germline V gene (reference sequence). The CDR3 DNA sequence: TGTGCCAGTAGTAAGAGGTCGGGAGTCGAGCAGTTCTTC. Its translation is CASSKRSGVEQFF.

The chain joins TRBV10-3 to TRBJ2-3; 8 bases map to TRBD2. There are 16 residues in the CDR3. Germline V lookup: CDR1 ENHRY, CDR2 SYGVKD. The ends lost 3 bases at V and 4 bases at J; junction bases unmatched: 9. For the CDR3, the DNA is TGTGCCATCAGTGAACTATTAGCGGGATTTGCAGATACGCAGTATTTT. Amino acids: CAISELLAGFADTQYF.

This clone was seen only a few times. This rearrangement joins TRBV7-8 to TRBJ2-7; TRBD2 matches 8 bases. CDR3 length: 15 residues. With 4 bases clipped from V and 3 bases from J, the junction kept 8 bases outside the gene matches. CDR1 and CDR2 (germline): SGHVS, FQNEAQ. The CDR3 region is CASSSVAGNYYEQYF. The CDR3 region has the DNA TGTGCCAGCAGCTCAGTAGCGGGAAATTACTACGAGCAGTACTTC.

The chain uses TRBV5-4 and TRBJ2-4; D unclear. The germline V and J ends were trimmed by 2 bases and 3 bases, with 9 bases remaining between them. Germline CDR1 and CDR2: SGHNT and YYREEE (reference sequence). The CDR3 is made up of 14 amino acids. In nucleotides, the CDR3 is TGTGCCAGCAGCTTCCCGGGTAACAAAAACATTCAGTACTTC. Its protein product is CASSFPGNKNIQYF.

This chain joins TRBV6-2 or TRBV6-3 and TRBJ2-1; 7 bases align to TRBD2. Germline V gives CDR1 MNHEY, CDR2 SVGEGT. CDR3 length: 15 residues. J gave up 4 bases and V 6 bases, and 9 bases lay outside the gene matches. DNA for the CDR3: TGTGCCAGCAGCGACACTAGCGCCAGTTACAATGAGCAGTTCTTC. Residues: CASSDTSASYNEQFF.

This clone was seen only a few times. The rearrangement links TRBV6-5 to TRBJ1-6, with 11 bases aligning to TRBD1. This CDR3 contains 14 residues. V trimming: 7 bases; J trimming: 10 bases; junction bases outside the gene matches: 6. CDR1 and CDR2 (germline): MNHEY, SVGAGI. CDR3 nucleotides: TGTGCCAGCAATGGACAGGGGGCTGAATCACCCCTCCACTTT. Translating gives CASNGQGAESPLHF.

The chain couples TRBV5-1 to TRBJ1-2; D is uncertain. V was cut by 3 bases and J by 0 bases, with 9 bases left in between. Germline lookup yields CDR1 SGHRS and CDR2 YFSETQ. This CDR3 is built from 14 residues. CDR3 nucleotide sequence: TGCGCCAGCAGCTCGCAGACATCTAACTATGGCTACACCTTC. This sequence encodes CASSSQTSNYGYTF.

This clone was seen more than once but under ten times. The chain couples TRBV28 to TRBJ1-5; D remains ambiguous. The V and J ends lost 10 bases and 7 bases respectively, with 8 bases between them. From germline, CDR1 is MDHEN and CDR2 SYDVKM. CDR3 length: 10 residues. This chain's CDR3 is CATSVQPQHF. CDR3 DNA sequence: TGTGCCACCTCTGTACAGCCCCAGCATTTT.

The V call is TRBV3-1 (or the pseudogene TRBV3-2), the J call TRBJ2-5; no clear D gene. This CDR3 is built from 15 residues. V was cut by 0 bases and J by 3 bases, with 11 bases left in between. Germline CDR1 LGHDT, CDR2 YNNKEL (reference sequence). CDR3 loop: CASSQELVGEETQYF. DNA for the CDR3: TGTGCCAGCAGCCAAGAATTGGTAGGAGAAGAGACCCAGTACTTC.

This clone was detected only a few times. V is TRBV7-9 and J is TRBJ2-1, with D maybe TRBD1 (6 bases). The germline gives CDR1 SEHNR, CDR2 FQNEAQ (reference sequence). This CDR3 spans 13 amino acids. V lost 3 bases, J lost 5 bases, and 8 bases lay in between. The chain's CDR3 is CASSLQGNNEQFF. As DNA, the CDR3 is TGTGCCAGCAGCTTGCAGGGGAACAATGAGCAGTTCTTC.

V and J are TRBV7-2 and TRBJ1-3; D is undetermined. The V end lost 4 bases, the J end lost 2 bases, and 9 bases lay between the germline ends. The germline gives CDR1 SGHTA, CDR2 FQGNSA. The CDR3 covers 14 residues. The CDR3 DNA is TGTGCCAGCAGCTCAGACAAGGCTGGAAACACCATATATTTT. Translated: CASSSDKAGNTIYF.